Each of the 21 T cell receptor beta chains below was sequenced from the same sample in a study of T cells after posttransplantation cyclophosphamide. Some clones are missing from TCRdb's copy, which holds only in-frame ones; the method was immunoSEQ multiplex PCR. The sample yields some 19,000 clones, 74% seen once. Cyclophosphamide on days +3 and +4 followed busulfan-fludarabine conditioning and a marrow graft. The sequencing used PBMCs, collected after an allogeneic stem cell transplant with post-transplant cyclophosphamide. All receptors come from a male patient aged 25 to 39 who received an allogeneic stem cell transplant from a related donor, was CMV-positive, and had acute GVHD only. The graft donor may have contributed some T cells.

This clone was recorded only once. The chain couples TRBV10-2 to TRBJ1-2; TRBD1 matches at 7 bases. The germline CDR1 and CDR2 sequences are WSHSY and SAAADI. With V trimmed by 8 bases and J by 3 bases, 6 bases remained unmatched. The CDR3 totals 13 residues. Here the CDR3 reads CASSRQGDYGYTF. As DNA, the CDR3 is TGCGCCAGCTCTAGACAGGGAGACTATGGCTACACCTTC.

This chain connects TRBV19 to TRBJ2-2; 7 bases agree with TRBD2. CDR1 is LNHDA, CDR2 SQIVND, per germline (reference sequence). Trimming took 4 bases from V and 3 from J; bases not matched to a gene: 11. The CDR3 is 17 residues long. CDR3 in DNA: TGTGCCAGTAGTAAACGCAGCGGGACTCTTGACACCGGGGAGCTGTTTTTT. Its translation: CASSKRSGTLDTGELFF. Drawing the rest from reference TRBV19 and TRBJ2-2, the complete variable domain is DGGITQSPKYLFRKEGQNVTLSCEQNLNHDAMYWYRQDPGQGLRLIYYSQIVNDFQKGDIAEGYSVSREKKESFPLTVTSAQKNPTAFYLCASSKRSGTLDTGELFFGEGSRLTVL.

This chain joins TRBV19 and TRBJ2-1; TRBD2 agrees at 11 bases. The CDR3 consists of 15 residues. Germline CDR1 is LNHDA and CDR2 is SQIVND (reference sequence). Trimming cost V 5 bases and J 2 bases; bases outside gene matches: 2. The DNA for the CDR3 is TGTGCCAGTAGTGATAGCGGGGGGGCCTACAATGAGCAGTTCTTC. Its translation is CASSDSGGAYNEQFF.

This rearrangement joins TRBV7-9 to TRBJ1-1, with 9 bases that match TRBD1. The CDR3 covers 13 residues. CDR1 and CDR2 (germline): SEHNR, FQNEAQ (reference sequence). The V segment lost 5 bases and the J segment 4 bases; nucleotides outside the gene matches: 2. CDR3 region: CASSPTGGTEAFF. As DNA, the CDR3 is TGTGCCAGCAGCCCGACAGGGGGCACTGAAGCTTTCTTT. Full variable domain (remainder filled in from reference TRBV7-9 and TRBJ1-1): DTGVSQNPRHKITKRGQNVTFRCDPISEHNRLYWYRQTLGQGPEFLTYFQNEAQLEKSRLLSDRFSAERPKGSFSTLEIQRTEQGDSAMYLCASSPTGGTEAFFGQGTRLTVV.

The CDR3 reads CASSVGFGNYGYTF. The CDR3 nucleotides read TGTGCCAGCAGCGTCGGTTTCGGGAACTATGGCTACACCTTC. This chain links TRBV9 with TRBJ1-2; D uncertain. Germline loops: CDR1 SGDLS, CDR2 YYNGEE. Trimming left V 2 bases short and J 2 bases short, with 10 bases between. The CDR3 loop spans 14 amino acids. Filled out from reference TRBV9 and TRBJ1-2, the complete variable domain reads DSGVTQTPKHLITATGQRVTLRCSPRSGDLSVYWYQQSLDQGLQFLIQYYNGEERAKGNILERFSAQQFPDLHSELNLSSLELGDSALYFCASSVGFGNYGYTFGSGTRLTVV.

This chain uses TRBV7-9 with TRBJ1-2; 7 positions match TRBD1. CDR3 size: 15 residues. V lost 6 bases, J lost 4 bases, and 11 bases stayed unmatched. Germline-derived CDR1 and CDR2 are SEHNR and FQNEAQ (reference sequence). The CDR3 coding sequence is TGTGCCAGCAGGTTGGGGACAGTTGATCTCTATGGCTACACCTTC. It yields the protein CASRLGTVDLYGYTF.

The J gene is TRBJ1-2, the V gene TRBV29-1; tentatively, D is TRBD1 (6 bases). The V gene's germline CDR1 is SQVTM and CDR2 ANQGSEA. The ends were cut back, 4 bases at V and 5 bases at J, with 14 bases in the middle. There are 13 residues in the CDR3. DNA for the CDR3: TGCAGCGTTGTAACAGGGCGGGTGTATGGCTACACCTTC. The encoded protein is CSVVTGRVYGYTF.

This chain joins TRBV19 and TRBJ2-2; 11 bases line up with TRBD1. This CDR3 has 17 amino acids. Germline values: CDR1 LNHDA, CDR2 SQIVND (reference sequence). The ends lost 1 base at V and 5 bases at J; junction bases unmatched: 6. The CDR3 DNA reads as TGTGCCAGTAGTATAGGTGCGGGGACAGGGGGAACCGGGGAGCTGTTTTTT. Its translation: CASSIGAGTGGTGELFF. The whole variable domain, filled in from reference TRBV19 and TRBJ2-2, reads DGGITQSPKYLFRKEGQNVTLSCEQNLNHDAMYWYRQDPGQGLRLIYYSQIVNDFQKGDIAEGYSVSREKKESFPLTVTSAQKNPTAFYLCASSIGAGTGGTGELFFGEGSRLTVL.

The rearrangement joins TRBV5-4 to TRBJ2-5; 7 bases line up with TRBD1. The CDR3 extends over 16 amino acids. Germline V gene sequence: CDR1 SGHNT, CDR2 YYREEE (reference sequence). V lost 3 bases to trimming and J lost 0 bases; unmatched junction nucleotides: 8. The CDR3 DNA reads TGTGCCAGCAGCTCTTTTAAGGACAGGCACCAAGAGACCCAGTACTTC. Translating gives CASSSFKDRHQETQYF.

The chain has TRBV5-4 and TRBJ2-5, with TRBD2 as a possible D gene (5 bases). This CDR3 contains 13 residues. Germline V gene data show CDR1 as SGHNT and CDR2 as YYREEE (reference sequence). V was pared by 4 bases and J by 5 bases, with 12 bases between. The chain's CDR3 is CASSTTSRETQYF. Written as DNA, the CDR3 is TGTGCCAGCAGCACAACTAGTAGGGAGACCCAGTACTTC.

In DNA form, the CDR3 reads TGTGCCAGCAGTCCAGGGGTCACGAACACCGGGGAGCTGTTTTTT. Its translation is CASSPGVTNTGELFF. J is TRBJ2-2 and V is TRBV6-4; a weak D match, TRBD1 (6 bases). V lost 5 bases and J 0 bases, leaving 10 bases between the germline ends. Germline CDR1 reads MRHNA; CDR2 reads SNTAGT. The CDR3 covers 15 residues.

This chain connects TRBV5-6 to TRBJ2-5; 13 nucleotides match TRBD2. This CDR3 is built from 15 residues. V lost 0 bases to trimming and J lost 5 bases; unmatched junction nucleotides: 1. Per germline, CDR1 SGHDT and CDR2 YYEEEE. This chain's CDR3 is CASSLGGLAGETQYF. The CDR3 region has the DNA TGTGCCAGCAGCTTGGGGGGACTAGCGGGGGAGACCCAGTACTTC.

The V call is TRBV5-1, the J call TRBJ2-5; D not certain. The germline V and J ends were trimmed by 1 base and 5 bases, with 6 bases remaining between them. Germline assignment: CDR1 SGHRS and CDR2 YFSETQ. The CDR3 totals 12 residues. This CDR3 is CASSLLSETQYF. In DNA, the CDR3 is TGCGCCAGCAGCTTGCTGTCGGAGACCCAGTACTTC.

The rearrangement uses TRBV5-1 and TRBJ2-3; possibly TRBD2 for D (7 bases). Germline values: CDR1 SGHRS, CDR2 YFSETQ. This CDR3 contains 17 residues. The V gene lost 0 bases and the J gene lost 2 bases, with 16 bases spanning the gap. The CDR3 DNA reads TGCGCCAGCAGCTTGGGGAGAGGCGGGGGCCCCACAGATACGCAGTATTTT. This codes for CASSLGRGGGPTDTQYF.

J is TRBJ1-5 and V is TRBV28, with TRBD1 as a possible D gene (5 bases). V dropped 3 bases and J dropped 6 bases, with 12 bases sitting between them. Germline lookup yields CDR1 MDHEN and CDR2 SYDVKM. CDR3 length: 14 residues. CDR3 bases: TGTGCCAGCAGTTTCTCCAGGGCAAGTCAGCCCCAGCATTTT. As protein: CASSFSRASQPQHF.

CDR3 coding DNA: TGTGCCAGCAGCTTAGCGGGGGTCCAAGAGACCCAGTACTTC. It is translated as CASSLAGVQETQYF. V is TRBV11-3 and J is TRBJ2-5; tentatively, D is TRBD2 (6 bases). V dropped 1 base and J dropped 1 base, with 7 bases sitting between them. Germline assignment: CDR1 SGHNT and CDR2 YENEEA. This CDR3 is 14 amino acids long.

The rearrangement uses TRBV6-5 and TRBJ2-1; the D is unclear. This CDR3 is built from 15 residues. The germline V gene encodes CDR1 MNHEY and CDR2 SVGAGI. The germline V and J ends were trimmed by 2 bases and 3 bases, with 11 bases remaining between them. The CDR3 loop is CASSYGQAIYNEQFF. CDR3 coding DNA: TGTGCCAGCAGTTACGGGCAGGCAATCTACAATGAGCAGTTCTTC.

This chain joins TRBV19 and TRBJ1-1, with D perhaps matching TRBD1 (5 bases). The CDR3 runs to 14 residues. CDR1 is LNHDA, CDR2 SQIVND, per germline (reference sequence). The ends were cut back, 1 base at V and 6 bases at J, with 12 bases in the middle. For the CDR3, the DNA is TGTGCCAGTAGTATAGCGAGGGGCGGGGCTGAAGCTTTCTTT. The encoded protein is CASSIARGGAEAFF.

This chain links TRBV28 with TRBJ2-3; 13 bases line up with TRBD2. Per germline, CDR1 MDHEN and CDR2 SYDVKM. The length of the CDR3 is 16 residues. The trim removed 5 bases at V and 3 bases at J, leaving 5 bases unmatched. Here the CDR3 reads CASSLLAGGETDTQYF. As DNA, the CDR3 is TGTGCCAGCAGTCTACTAGCGGGAGGGGAAACAGATACGCAGTATTTT.

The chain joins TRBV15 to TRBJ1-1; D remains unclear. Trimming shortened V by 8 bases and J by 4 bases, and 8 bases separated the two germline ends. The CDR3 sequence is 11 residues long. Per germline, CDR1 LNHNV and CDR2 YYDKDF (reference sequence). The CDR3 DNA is TGTGCCACCCTTTCGGGCACTGAAGCTTTCTTT. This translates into CATLSGTEAFF.

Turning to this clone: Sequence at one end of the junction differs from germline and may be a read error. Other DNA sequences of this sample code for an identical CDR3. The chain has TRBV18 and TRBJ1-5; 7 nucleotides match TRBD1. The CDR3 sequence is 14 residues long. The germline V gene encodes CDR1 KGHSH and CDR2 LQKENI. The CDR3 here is CASSPGQVDQPQHF. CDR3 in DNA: TGTGCCAGCTCACCCGGACAGGTTGATCAGCCCCAACATTTT. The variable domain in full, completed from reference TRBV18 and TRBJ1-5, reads NAGVMQNPRHLVRRRGQEARLRCSPMKGHSHVYWYRQLPEEGLKFMVYLQKENIIDESGMPKERFSAEFPKEGPSILRIQQVVRGDSAAYFCASSPGQVDQPQHFGDGTRLSIL.